This T cell receptor beta chain originates from a study of vaccination effects on CD4 cells after COVID-19. The CDR3 runs 13 residues. With 3 bases removed from V and 1 base from J, the gap between germline ends came to 6 bases. Germline-derived CDR1 and CDR2 are SGHVS and FQNEAQ. This table comes from immunoSEQ multiplex PCR, and its TCRdb copy is limited to in-frame clones, with some not included. Among fewer than 75,000 clones listed, about 81% were seen once. This clone has just a few counts. The antigen is undetermined. Broader study findings: Marked contraction was observed in infection-induced and vaccine-induced clones late after vaccination.

Upon completion of 10 to 11 days in culture, CD4+ T cells were isolated. The vaccine given was either BNT162b2 or mRNA-1273, in two doses. The chain combines TRBV7-8 with TRBJ1-1; D remains ambiguous. The specimen was CD4+ T cells from PBMCs cultured without peptide, collected after COVID-19 vaccination. This receptor was taken from a human donor who received a COVID-19 vaccine. The CDR3 nucleotides read TGTGCCAGCAGCTTTGCTGGGAACACTGAAGCTTTCTTT. The encoded protein is CASSFAGNTEAFF.